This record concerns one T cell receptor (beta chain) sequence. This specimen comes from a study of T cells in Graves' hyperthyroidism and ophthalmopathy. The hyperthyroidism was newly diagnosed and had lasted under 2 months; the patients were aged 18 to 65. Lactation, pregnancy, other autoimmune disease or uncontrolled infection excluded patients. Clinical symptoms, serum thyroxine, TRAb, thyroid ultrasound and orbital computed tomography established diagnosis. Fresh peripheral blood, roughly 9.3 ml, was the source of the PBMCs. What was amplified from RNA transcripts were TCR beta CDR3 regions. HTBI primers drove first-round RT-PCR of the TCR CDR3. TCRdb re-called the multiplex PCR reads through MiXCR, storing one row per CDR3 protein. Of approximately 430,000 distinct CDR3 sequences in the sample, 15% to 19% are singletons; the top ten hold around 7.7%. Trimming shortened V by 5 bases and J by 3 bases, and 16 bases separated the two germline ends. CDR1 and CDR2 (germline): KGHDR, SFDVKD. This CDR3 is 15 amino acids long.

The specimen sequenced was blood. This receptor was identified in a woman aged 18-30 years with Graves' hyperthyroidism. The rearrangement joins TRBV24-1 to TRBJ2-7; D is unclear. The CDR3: CATSGIRLKVYEQYF. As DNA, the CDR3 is TGTGCCACCAGTGGAATCAGATTGAAAGTCTACGAGCAGTACTTC.